This T cell receptor beta chain was captured by sequencing in a study of glioma-infiltrating T cells. TCR alpha and beta CDR3 regions were amplified from RNA using iRepertoire nested multiplex PCR. For one-step reverse transcription and amplification, 100-400 ng of tissue mRNA or PBMC total RNA was used. TCRdb independently ran MiXCR on the multiplex PCR reads; one entry per CDR3 protein. Among 170,000 or so distinct CDR3 sequences listed, about 46% were seen once. The CDR3 sequence is 16 residues long. Germline assignment: CDR1 KGHDR and CDR2 SFDVKD. The V and J ends lost 4 bases and 1 base respectively, with 14 bases between them. General study points: Above-expected tissue-blood divergence occurred in all gliomas, most in low-grade ones.

This clonotype occurred many times. Its cognate antigen is unknown. Sample: glioma tissue, nonneoplastic brain tissue, or PBMCs (not recorded which). The rearrangement uses TRBV24-1 and TRBJ2-3; D is possibly TRBD1 (5 bases). The sequence came from a human donor with low-grade glioma or glioblastoma, undergoing nonglioma brain surgery, or in good health (not recorded which). CDR3 nucleotide sequence: TGTGCCACCAGTGAGGCCAGGGCGATGGGCACAGATACGCAGTATTTT. This codes for CATSEARAMGTDTQYF.